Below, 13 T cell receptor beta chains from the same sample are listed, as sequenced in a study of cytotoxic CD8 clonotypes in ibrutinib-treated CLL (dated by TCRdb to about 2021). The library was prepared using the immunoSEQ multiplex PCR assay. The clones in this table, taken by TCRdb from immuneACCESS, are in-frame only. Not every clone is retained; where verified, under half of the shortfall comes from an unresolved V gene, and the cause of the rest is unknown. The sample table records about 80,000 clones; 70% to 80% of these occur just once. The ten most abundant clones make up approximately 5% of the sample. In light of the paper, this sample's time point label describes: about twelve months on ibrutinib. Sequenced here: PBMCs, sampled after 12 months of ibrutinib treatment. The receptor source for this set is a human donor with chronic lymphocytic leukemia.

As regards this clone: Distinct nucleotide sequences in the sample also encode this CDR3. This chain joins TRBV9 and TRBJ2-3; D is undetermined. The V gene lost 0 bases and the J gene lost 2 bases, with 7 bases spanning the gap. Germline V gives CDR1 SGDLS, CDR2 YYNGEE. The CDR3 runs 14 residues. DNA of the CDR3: TGTGCCAGCAGCGTAGAACCGGCCACAGATACGCAGTATTTT. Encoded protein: CASSVEPATDTQYF. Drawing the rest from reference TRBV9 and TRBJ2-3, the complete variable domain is DSGVTQTPKHLITATGQRVTLRCSPRSGDLSVYWYQQSLDQGLQFLIQYYNGEERAKGNILERFSAQQFPDLHSELNLSSLELGDSALYFCASSVEPATDTQYFGPGTRLTVL.

CDR3 in amino acids: CASSPRAGMETQYF. The DNA of the CDR3 is TGTGCCAGCTCACCCAGGGCAGGGATGGAGACCCAGTACTTC. V and J are TRBV18 and TRBJ2-5, with D tentatively TRBD1 (5 bases). The CDR3 is made up of 14 amino acids. The V end was cut by 3 bases, the J end by 5 bases, with 13 bases between. Per the germline V gene, CDR1 is KGHSH and CDR2 is LQKENI.

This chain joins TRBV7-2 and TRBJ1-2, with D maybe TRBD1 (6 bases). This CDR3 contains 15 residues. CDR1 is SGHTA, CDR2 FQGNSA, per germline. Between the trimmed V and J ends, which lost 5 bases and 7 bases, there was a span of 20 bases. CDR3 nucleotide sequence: TGTGCCAGCAGCGGGGCGGGGACGGTCAGGGGTGGCTACACCTTC. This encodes CASSGAGTVRGGYTF.

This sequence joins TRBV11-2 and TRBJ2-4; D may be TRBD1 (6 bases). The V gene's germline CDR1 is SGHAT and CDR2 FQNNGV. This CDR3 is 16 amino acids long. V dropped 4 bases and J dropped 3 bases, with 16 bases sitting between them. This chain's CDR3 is CASSSGQLGVKNIQYF. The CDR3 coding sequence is TGTGCCAGCAGCTCCGGACAGCTCGGGGTCAAAAACATTCAGTACTTC.

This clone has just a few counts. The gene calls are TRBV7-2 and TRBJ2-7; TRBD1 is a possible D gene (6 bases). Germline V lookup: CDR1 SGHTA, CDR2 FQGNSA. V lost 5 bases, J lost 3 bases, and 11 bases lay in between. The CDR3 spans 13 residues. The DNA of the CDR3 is TGTGCCAGCAGCCGCTGGACAGACTACGAGCAGTACTTC. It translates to CASSRWTDYEQYF.

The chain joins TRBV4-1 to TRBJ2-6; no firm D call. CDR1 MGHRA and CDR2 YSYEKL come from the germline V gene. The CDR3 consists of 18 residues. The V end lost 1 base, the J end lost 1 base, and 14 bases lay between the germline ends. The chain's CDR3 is CASSQGLRRKSGANVLTF. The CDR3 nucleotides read TGCGCCAGCAGCCAAGGGTTGAGACGGAAATCTGGGGCCAACGTCCTGACTTTC.

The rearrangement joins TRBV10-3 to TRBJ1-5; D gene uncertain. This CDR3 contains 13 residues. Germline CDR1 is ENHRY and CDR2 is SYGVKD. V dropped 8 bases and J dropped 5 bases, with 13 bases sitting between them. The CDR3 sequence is CAIAPGRDQPQHF. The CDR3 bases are TGTGCCATCGCCCCCGGGAGAGATCAGCCCCAGCATTTT.

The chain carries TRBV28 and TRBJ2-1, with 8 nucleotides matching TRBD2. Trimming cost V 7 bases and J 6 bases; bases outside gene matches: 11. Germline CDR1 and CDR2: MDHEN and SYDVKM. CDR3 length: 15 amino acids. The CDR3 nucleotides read TGTGCCAGCACCCGGCCGGGACTAGGAGGCAATGAGCAGTTCTTC. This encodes CASTRPGLGGNEQFF.

CDR3 bases: TGTGCCAGCAGCCCCTCATCCGGGGCTGAAGCTTTCTTT. Its protein is CASSPSSGAEAFF. The chain uses TRBV5-4 and TRBJ1-1; D unclear. The length of the CDR3 is 13 residues. Germline values: CDR1 SGHNT, CDR2 YYREEE (reference sequence). Trimming pared 4 bases from V and 6 bases from J, leaving 13 bases between.

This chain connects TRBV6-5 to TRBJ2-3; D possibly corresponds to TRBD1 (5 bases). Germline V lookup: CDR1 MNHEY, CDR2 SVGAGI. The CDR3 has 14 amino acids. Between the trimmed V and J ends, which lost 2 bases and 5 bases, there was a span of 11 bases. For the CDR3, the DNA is TGTGCCAGCAGTTACCAAGGGGAAAGAGATACGCAGTATTTT. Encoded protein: CASSYQGERDTQYF.

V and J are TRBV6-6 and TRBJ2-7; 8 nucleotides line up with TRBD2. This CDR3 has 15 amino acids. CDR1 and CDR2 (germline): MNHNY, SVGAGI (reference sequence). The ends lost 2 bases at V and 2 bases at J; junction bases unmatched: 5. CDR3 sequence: CASSYDTGGTYEQYF. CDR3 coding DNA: TGTGCCAGCAGTTACGATACGGGAGGGACCTACGAGCAGTACTTC.

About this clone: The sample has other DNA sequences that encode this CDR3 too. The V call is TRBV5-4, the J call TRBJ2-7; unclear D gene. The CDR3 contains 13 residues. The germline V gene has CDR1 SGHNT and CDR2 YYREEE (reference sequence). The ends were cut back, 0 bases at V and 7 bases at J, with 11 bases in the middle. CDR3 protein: CASSLGATLEQYF. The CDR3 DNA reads TGTGCCAGCAGCTTGGGAGCGACTCTGGAGCAGTACTTC. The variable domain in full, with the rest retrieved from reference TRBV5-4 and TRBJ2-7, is ETGVTQSPTHLIKTRGQQVTLRCSSQSGHNTVSWYQQALGQGPQFIFQYYREEENGRGNFPPRFSGLQFPNYSSELNVNALELDDSALYLCASSLGATLEQYFGPGTRLTVT.

For the CDR3, the DNA is TGTGCCAGCAGGGGCGAGAACACTGAAGCTTTCTTT. Translated: CASRGENTEAFF. The chain has TRBV6-6 and TRBJ1-1; D is ambiguous. This CDR3 is built from 12 residues. Trimming left V 6 bases short and J 1 base short, with 6 bases between. The germline V gene has CDR1 MNHNY and CDR2 SVGAGI (reference sequence).